Following are 32 T cell receptor beta chains from one sample sequenced in a study of control samples from healthy donors and cancer patients. Clones were read by immunoSEQ multiplex PCR, and TCRdb kept only the in-frame ones, dropping some. Of 140,000 or so clones listed, just under 95% were seen once; the top ten hold over 12%. Sequenced input: PBMCs. These receptors came from a man in his fifties or sixties with colorectal cancer.

The chain employs TRBV29-1 and TRBJ1-2; D is unclear. V was pared by 3 bases and J by 5 bases, with 10 bases between. Germline CDR1 and CDR2: SQVTM and ANQGSEA. This CDR3 is built from 12 residues. The CDR3 sequence: CSVDHSEYGYTF. CDR3 DNA: TGCAGCGTTGACCATTCTGAATATGGCTACACCTTC.

The chain recombines TRBV5-1 with TRBJ1-3, with D hard to call. The V end was cut by 4 bases, the J end by 2 bases, with 10 bases between. The germline CDR1 and CDR2 sequences are SGHRS and YFSETQ. CDR3 size: 14 residues. For the CDR3, the DNA is TGCGCCAGCAGCCCTGGCGCTACTGGAAACACCATATATTTT. It codes for CASSPGATGNTIYF.

V is TRBV28 and J is TRBJ1-5, with TRBD1 identical over 9 bases. The CDR3 has 14 residues. The ends lost 4 bases at V and 6 bases at J; junction bases unmatched: 4. Germline CDR1 is MDHEN and CDR2 is SYDVKM. Written as DNA, the CDR3 is TGTGCCAGCAGTTCCACAGGGGGCACTCAGCCCCAGCATTTT. Translation: CASSSTGGTQPQHF.

The V gene is TRBV30, the J gene TRBJ2-5; D is ambiguous. Germline V lookup: CDR1 GTSNPN, CDR2 SVGIG (reference sequence). The germline V and J ends were trimmed by 0 bases and 5 bases, with 10 bases remaining between them. This CDR3 comprises 13 residues. CDR3 nucleotide sequence: TGTGCCTGGAGTGTCGGCAGTATGGAGACCCAGTACTTC. Translated: CAWSVGSMETQYF.

The chain couples TRBV29-1 to TRBJ2-3, with 13 nucleotides matching TRBD2. The germline V gene encodes CDR1 SQVTM and CDR2 ANQGSEA. V gave up 4 bases and J gave up 7 bases; unmatched junction bases: 5. The CDR3 covers 14 residues. CDR3 loop: CSVVTSGGVNTQYF. DNA for the CDR3: TGCAGCGTTGTAACTAGCGGGGGGGTAAATACGCAGTATTTT.

The chain employs TRBV4-3 and TRBJ1-2, with a weak D call TRBD1 (5 bases). V lost 2 bases, J lost 4 bases, and 8 bases lay in between. The CDR3 is 13 amino acids. Germline V CDR1 and CDR2: LGHNA, YSLEER. The CDR3 DNA is TGCGCCAGCAGCCAACAGGGATCCTATGGCTACACCTTC. The encoded protein is CASSQQGSYGYTF.

Regarding this clone: Other DNA variants within this sample encode the same CDR3. The chain has TRBV2 and TRBJ2-7; TRBD2 agrees at 12 bases. Germline V gives CDR1 SNHLY, CDR2 FYNNEI. CDR3 length: 15 amino acids. The J segment lost 2 bases and the V segment lost 5 bases, leaving 4 bases of the junction unmatched. CDR3 sequence: CASSRLAGETYEQYF. Written as DNA, the CDR3 is TGTGCCAGCAGTAGACTAGCGGGGGAAACCTACGAGCAGTACTTC.

This chain links TRBV6-1 with TRBJ1-6, with D unresolved. Germline V gene data show CDR1 as MNHNS and CDR2 as SASEGT. The ends were cut back, 1 base at V and 8 bases at J, with 6 bases in the middle. The length of the CDR3 is 13 residues. Here the CDR3 reads CASSEGLDSPLHF. In DNA, the CDR3 is TGTGCCAGCAGTGAAGGTCTGGATTCACCCCTCCACTTT.

The chain employs TRBV19 and TRBJ1-2; TRBD1 matches at 7 bases. J was trimmed by 8 bases and V by 7 bases; bases with no gene match: 7. This CDR3 is 12 amino acids long. CDR1 is LNHDA and CDR2 is SQIVND in the germline V gene (reference sequence). CDR3 in amino acids: CASTRGGGGYTF. CDR3 in DNA: TGTGCCAGTACGCGAGGGGGCGGCGGCTACACCTTC.

This chain joins TRBV12-3 or TRBV12-4 and TRBJ2-5, with D unclear. V gave up 3 bases and J gave up 2 bases, with 7 bases separating them. This CDR3 contains 13 residues. The CDR3 DNA sequence: TGTGCCAGCAGTTTCCAGGTACAAGAGACCCAGTACTTC. Its translation: CASSFQVQETQYF.

The table lists this clone with a count of one. The chain has TRBV9 and TRBJ1-2; 10 bases match TRBD1. V lost 3 bases and J lost 8; bases outside the gene matches: 4. This CDR3 has 13 amino acids. In germline, CDR1 is SGDLS, CDR2 YYNGEE. CDR3 amino acids: CASSEGQGQGYTF. The CDR3 DNA reads TGTGCCAGCAGCGAGGGACAGGGGCAAGGCTACACCTTC.

CDR3 coding DNA: TGTGCCAGCAGTACCTCCCCAGGAAACTATGGCTACACCTTC. Protein: CASSTSPGNYGYTF. The chain carries TRBV28 and TRBJ1-2; D ambiguous. V lost 5 bases, J lost 2 bases, and 12 bases lay in between. Per germline, CDR1 MDHEN and CDR2 SYDVKM. This CDR3 spans 14 amino acids.

This clone was counted a few times. This sequence joins TRBV2 and TRBJ2-2; weak D call: TRBD2 (6 bases). V was cut by 1 base and J by 1 base, with 13 bases left in between. Germline V CDR1 and CDR2: SNHLY, FYNNEI. The CDR3 has 17 residues. In DNA, the CDR3 is TGTGCCAGCAGTGAAGGAGAACTAGCAGTGAACACCGGGGAGCTGTTTTTT. Its protein is CASSEGELAVNTGELFF.

DNA for the CDR3: TGTGCCAGCAGCCCTGGGAGCTCCTATAATTCACCCCTCCACTTT. Translating it yields CASSPGSSYNSPLHF. The rearrangement joins TRBV7-2 to TRBJ1-6, with D hard to call. Trimming left V 5 bases short and J 0 bases short, with 8 bases between. In germline, CDR1 is SGHTA, CDR2 FQGNSA. The CDR3 contains 15 residues.

The genes are TRBV25-1 and TRBJ1-3; no firm D call. Looked up from germline, CDR1 is MGHDK and CDR2 is SYGVNS. Trimming stripped 1 base from V and 3 bases from J, with 7 bases between. The CDR3 sequence is 14 residues long. The CDR3 loop reads CASSEFKLGNTIYF. Written as DNA, the CDR3 is TGTGCCAGCAGTGAATTTAAACTTGGAAACACCATATATTTT.

The gene calls are TRBV6-5 and TRBJ2-1; 9 bases match TRBD1. The junction had 6 bases not matched to a gene; V was cut back by 5 bases and J by 4 bases. CDR3 size: 15 residues. CDR1 and CDR2 (germline): MNHEY, SVGAGI. The DNA of the CDR3 is TGTGCCAGCAGTCCCGGGACAGGGAGATACAATGAGCAGTTCTTC. It encodes CASSPGTGRYNEQFF.

Note on this clone: Other DNA sequences of this sample code for an identical CDR3. The chain employs TRBV9 and TRBJ2-3, with TRBD2 as a possible D gene (5 bases). The CDR3 is 14 amino acids. Trimming took 3 bases from V and 0 from J, leaving 8 bases between them. Germline CDR1 is SGDLS and CDR2 is YYNGEE. The chain's CDR3 is CASSASGSTDTQYF. DNA of the CDR3: TGTGCCAGCAGCGCCTCGGGAAGCACAGATACGCAGTATTTT. Complete variable domain (other parts from reference TRBV9 and TRBJ2-3): DSGVTQTPKHLITATGQRVTLRCSPRSGDLSVYWYQQSLDQGLQFLIQYYNGEERAKGNILERFSAQQFPDLHSELNLSSLELGDSALYFCASSASGSTDTQYFGPGTRLTVL.

V gene TRBV10-3 combines with J gene TRBJ1-2, with D tentatively TRBD1 (5 bases). Germline lookup yields CDR1 ENHRY and CDR2 SYGVKD. V was cut by 0 bases and J by 2 bases, with 16 bases left in between. The CDR3 contains 17 residues. In DNA, the CDR3 is TGTGCCATCAGTGAGTCCGATAGAGGGGCCATGAACTATGGCTACACCTTC. It yields the protein CAISESDRGAMNYGYTF.

The chain has TRBV19 and TRBJ2-5; tentatively, D is TRBD1 or TRBD2 (6 bases each). CDR3 length: 13 residues. Germline V gene sequence: CDR1 LNHDA, CDR2 SQIVND (reference sequence). The V end lost 5 bases, the J end lost 6 bases, and 13 bases lay between the germline ends. This CDR3 is CASSVGGRQTQYF. The DNA of the CDR3 is TGTGCCAGTAGTGTTGGGGGGCGACAGACCCAGTACTTC.

This clone appeared once. The V call is TRBV5-5, the J call TRBJ1-2; 9 bases agree with TRBD1. The CDR3 has 15 residues. Germline values: CDR1 SGHKS, CDR2 YYEKEE (reference sequence). Trimming cost V 4 bases and J 5 bases; bases outside gene matches: 9. CDR3 amino acids: CASSLTGGDQYGYTF. As DNA, the CDR3 is TGTGCCAGCAGCCTAACAGGGGGCGATCAATATGGCTACACCTTC.

The chain is built from TRBV9 and TRBJ1-6; 7 nucleotides line up with TRBD1. Trimming at V came to 4 bases and at J to 10 bases, leaving 11 bases not matched to a gene. The germline gives CDR1 SGDLS, CDR2 YYNGEE. The CDR3 loop spans 15 amino acids. CDR3: CASSSRDRAGSPLHF. CDR3 bases: TGTGCCAGCAGCTCCCGGGACAGAGCGGGCTCACCCCTCCACTTT. Together with reference TRBV9 and TRBJ1-6, the CDR3 gives the full variable domain: DSGVTQTPKHLITATGQRVTLRCSPRSGDLSVYWYQQSLDQGLQFLIQYYNGEERAKGNILERFSAQQFPDLHSELNLSSLELGDSALYFCASSSRDRAGSPLHFGNGTRLTVT.

V and J are TRBV30 and TRBJ1-2; TRBD1 matches at 7 bases. The CDR3 spans 13 residues. In germline, CDR1 is GTSNPN, CDR2 SVGIG (reference sequence). V lost 2 bases, J lost 5 bases, and 5 bases stayed unmatched. The CDR3 nucleotides read TGTGCCTGGAGTCAGGGGGGGGATTATGGCTACACCTTC. This gives the protein CAWSQGGDYGYTF.

The CDR3 loop is CATSDRAENQPQHF. The CDR3 nucleotides are TGTGCCACTTCGGACAGGGCTGAAAATCAGCCCCAGCATTTT. The rearrangement links TRBV6-5 to TRBJ1-5; TRBD1 aligns across 8 bases. This CDR3 comprises 14 residues. With V trimmed by 10 bases and J by 4 bases, 9 bases remained unmatched. The germline CDR1 and CDR2 sequences are MNHEY and SVGAGI.

The chain's CDR3 is CASRLGTLGYNEQFF. Here the CDR3 DNA reads TGTGCCAGCAGGCTCGGGACACTAGGGTACAATGAGCAGTTCTTC. The V and J genes are TRBV27 and TRBJ2-1, with D perhaps TRBD1 (6 bases). CDR3 size: 15 residues. V shed 6 bases and J shed 4 bases, with 16 bases lying between them. CDR1 is MNHEY and CDR2 is SMNVEV in the germline V gene (reference sequence).

The chain employs TRBV4-1 and TRBJ2-3; D not certain. The V gene lost 4 bases and the J gene lost 6 bases, with 8 bases spanning the gap. Germline V gene lookup returns CDR1 MGHRA and CDR2 YSYEKL. The CDR3 has 12 residues. In DNA form, the CDR3 reads TGCGCCAGCAGCCTCCCTAGGGATACGCAGTATTTT. Its translation is CASSLPRDTQYF.

The chain couples TRBV25-1 to TRBJ1-3, with a weak D call TRBD1 (5 bases). Trimming removed 0 bases from V and 4 bases from J, with 10 bases in between. Germline V lookup: CDR1 MGHDK, CDR2 SYGVNS. The CDR3 has 15 amino acids. In nucleotides, the CDR3 is TGTGCCAGCAGTGAATATGGGACTAAAGGAAACACCATATATTTT. Its translation is CASSEYGTKGNTIYF.

J is TRBJ2-6 and V is TRBV5-5; possible D gene TRBD1, 5 bases. The V gene lost 4 bases and the J gene lost 0 bases, with 20 bases spanning the gap. Germline assignment: CDR1 SGHKS and CDR2 YYEKEE (reference sequence). The CDR3 sequence is 19 residues long. In DNA form, the CDR3 reads TGTGCCAGCAGCCTCCTAATAAAAACGGACAACTCTGGGGCCAACGTCCTGACTTTC. This translates into CASSLLIKTDNSGANVLTF.

Regarding this clone: At one of its ends the junction is not consistent with the germline gene, which may arise from a read error. The chain couples TRBV23-1 to TRBJ2-1; possible D gene TRBD2, 5 bases. TRBV23-1 is given ORF status, its function remaining uncertain. CDR3 length: 15 amino acids. CDR3 bases: TGCGCCCGCAGCCCCCGGGGTAGCCCTCACAATGAGCAGTTCTTC. Residues: CARSPRGSPHNEQFF.

J is TRBJ1-2 and V is TRBV9; the D gene is possibly TRBD1 (6 bases). V was cut by 2 bases and J by 8 bases, with 13 bases left in between. Germline V CDR1 and CDR2: SGDLS, YYNGEE. CDR3 length: 13 amino acids. The CDR3 reads CASSVASGAGYTF. CDR3 DNA sequence: TGTGCCAGCAGCGTTGCCTCGGGGGCCGGCTACACCTTC.

CDR3 amino acids: CASSVGISDAGGELFF. In nucleotides, the CDR3 is TGTGCCAGCAGCGTCGGGATTTCTGACGCCGGCGGGGAGCTGTTTTTT. The chain employs TRBV9 and TRBJ2-2, with a tentative D call TRBD2 (5 bases). The germline CDR1 and CDR2 sequences are SGDLS and YYNGEE. The germline V and J ends were trimmed by 2 bases and 7 bases, with 18 bases remaining between them. The CDR3 totals 16 residues.

This clone came up a few times. The same CDR3 is also encoded by other DNA sequences in this sample. The chain recombines TRBV4-1 with TRBJ1-5, with a weak D call TRBD1 (5 bases). Germline CDR1 is MGHRA and CDR2 is YSYEKL. The CDR3 covers 15 residues. V lost 4 bases to trimming and J lost 0 bases, with 10 bases between them. CDR3 sequence: CASSLDRYSNQPQHF. CDR3 bases: TGCGCCAGCAGCCTCGACAGATATAGCAATCAGCCCCAGCATTTT.

This chain links TRBV18 with TRBJ2-5; D possibly uses TRBD1 or TRBD2 (5 bases each). This CDR3 has 12 residues. Trimming took off 2 bases at V and 6 bases at J, with 7 bases between the two ends. Germline V gene sequence: CDR1 KGHSH, CDR2 LQKENI. The CDR3 coding sequence is TGTGCCAGCTCACCAGAGGGGCAGACCCAGTACTTC. Its translation is CASSPEGQTQYF.